The subject of this entry is one T cell receptor beta chain. What it binds is unknown. The sample providers were healthy Caucasian people from Russia, aged about 6 to 95. These data originate in a study of blood T cells in healthy people across ages. Findings and caveats of the study: Per million T cells, TCR beta diversity dropped about linearly as age rose.

A sample-barcoded 5' primer and a J-beta primer mix were used in a second PCR of about 7 to 12 cycles. TCRdb reanalysed the 5' RACE reads using MiXCR and keeps one entry per CDR3 protein. This table has about 1.1 million distinct CDR3 sequences, roughly two fifths appearing once. The CDR3 is made up of 15 amino acids. Germline CDR1 reads LGHNA; CDR2 reads YSLEER. V was pared by 2 bases and J by 1 base, with 3 bases of the junction left unmatched. The genes are TRBV4-3 and TRBJ1-1; 8 bases line up with TRBD1. Specimen: blood. This sequence originates from a man between 18 and 29 years old in good health. The CDR3 DNA reads as TGCGCCAGCAGCCAACACGGACAGGGGAACACTGAAGCTTTCTTT. Protein product: CASSQHGQGNTEAFF.